The rows below give T cell receptor beta chains drawn from one sample of a study of T cell responses to AZD1222 COVID-19 vaccine. Clones were read by immunoSEQ multiplex PCR, and TCRdb kept only the in-frame ones, dropping some. The table has roughly 78,000 clones, 70% to 85% seen once. The sequencing here drew on peripheral blood, taken on day 0 of AZD1222 vaccination. The source of these receptors is an adult in good health. Both conserved end residues are part of each CDR3. Fields, in order: J gene, V gene, clone size, CDR3 length, D gene, CDR3 protein, CDR3 DNA. D genes are given only for firm matches. Clone size is not always given. Where it is, it says once, few, many or a class for expanded clones.

TRBJ1-4 | TRBV4-3 | NA | 15 | NA | CASSQDGPGNEKLFF | TGCGCCAGCAGCCAAGATGGTCCGGGAAATGAAAAACTGTTTTTT
TRBJ1-2 | TRBV5-4 | NA | 16 | NA | CASSLEIRAGSRGYTF | TGTGCCAGCAGCTTGGAAATTAGGGCGGGTTCGAGGGGCTACACCTTC
TRBJ2-3 | TRBV27 | NA | 15 | NA | CASSLGWVPADTQYF | TGTGCCAGCAGTTTAGGGTGGGTACCCGCAGATACGCAGTATTTT
TRBJ1-2 | TRBV19 | NA | 13 | NA | CASSTTTARGYTF | TGTGCCAGTAGTACTACTACGGCACGGGGCTACACCTTC
TRBJ2-3 | TRBV6-2/TRBV6-3 | NA | 15 | NA | CASSYPSEGPLTQYF | TGTGCCAGCAGTTACCCCTCCGAGGGGCCCCTCACGCAGTATTTT
TRBJ1-2 | TRBV30 | NA | 13 | TRBD1 | CAWSEQGTYGYTF | TGTGCCTGGAGTGAACAGGGGACCTATGGCTACACCTTC
TRBJ2-3 | TRBV7-8 | NA | 15 | TRBD2 | CASRASSGESDTQYF | TGTGCCAGCAGGGCCTCGAGCGGGGAGTCAGATACGCAGTATTTT
TRBJ1-1 | TRBV7-3 | few | 13 | NA | CASSLRLDTEAFF | TGTGCCAGCAGCCTCCGTTTAGACACTGAAGCTTTCTTT
TRBJ2-1 | TRBV10-3 | NA | 16 | TRBD1 | CAISESGQGPYNEQFF | TGTGCCATCAGTGAGTCGGGACAGGGACCCTACAATGAGCAGTTCTTC
TRBJ2-7 | TRBV11-3 | NA | 15 | TRBD2 | CASSSGAGVAYEQYF | TGTGCCAGCAGCTCCGGAGCGGGAGTAGCCTACGAGCAGTACTTC
TRBJ1-3 | TRBV6-5 | NA | 15 | TRBD1 | CASSWGDRDGNTIYF | TGTGCCAGCAGTTGGGGGGACAGGGATGGAAACACCATATATTTT
TRBJ2-3 | TRBV7-7 | NA | 15 | NA | CASSPDGGGPDTQYF | TGTGCCAGCAGCCCCGACGGGGGTGGGCCAGATACGCAGTATTTT
TRBJ2-1 | TRBV19 | NA | 12 | NA | CASSMRGNEQFF | TGTGCCAGTAGTATGCGAGGGAATGAGCAGTTCTTC
TRBJ1-5 | TRBV12-3/TRBV12-4 | NA | 13 | NA | CASSFGGEMAQHF | TGTGCCAGCAGTTTTGGAGGGGAAATGGCCCAGCATTTT
TRBJ2-1 | TRBV5-1 | NA | 14 | TRBD2 | CASSFLAGYNEQFF | TGCGCCAGCAGCTTCCTAGCGGGGTACAATGAGCAGTTCTTC
TRBJ2-7 | TRBV9 | NA | 14 | NA | CASSHGGQGGEQYF | TGTGCCAGCAGTCACGGGGGGCAGGGTGGCGAGCAGTACTTC
TRBJ2-5 | TRBV7-2 | NA | 13 | TRBD1 | CASSFGQGETQYF | TGTGCCAGCAGCTTTGGACAGGGGGAGACCCAGTACTTC
TRBJ2-3 | TRBV6-4 | NA | 16 | TRBD2 | CASSDSTSGGADTQYF | TGTGCCAGCAGTGACTCGACTAGCGGGGGGGCAGATACGCAGTATTTT
TRBJ2-7 | TRBV10-3 | NA | 13 | NA | CAISESTGAEQYF | TGTGCCATCAGTGAGTCGACAGGTGCCGAGCAGTACTTC
TRBJ1-3 | TRBV21-1 | NA | 13 | NA | CASSKGTGNTIYF | TGTGCCAGCAGCAAAGGGACAGGGAACACCATATATTTT
TRBJ1-6 | TRBV6-5 | NA | 15 | TRBD1 | CASCRQGYYNSPLHF | TGTGCCAGCTGTCGACAGGGATACTATAATTCACCCCTCCACTTT
TRBJ1-3 | TRBV9 | NA | 16 | TRBD1 | CASSADRANSGNTIYF | TGTGCCAGCAGCGCGGACAGGGCTAACTCTGGAAACACCATATATTTT
TRBJ2-7 | TRBV29-1 | NA | 15 | NA | CSVEDLGDGWSEQYF | TGCAGCGTTGAAGATCTAGGGGATGGTTGGTCCGAGCAGTACTTC
TRBJ1-4 | TRBV5-6 | few | 14 | NA | CASSLEGLGEKLFF | TGTGCCAGCAGCTTGGAAGGGTTAGGCGAAAAACTGTTTTTT
TRBJ2-1 | TRBV4-1 | NA | 17 | TRBD2 | CASSQRYLAGAYNEQFF | TGCGCCAGCAGCCAAAGGTATCTAGCGGGGGCCTACAATGAGCAGTTCTTC
TRBJ2-1 | TRBV11-3 | NA | 15 | TRBD2 | CASSLGLAGEVEQFF | TGTGCCAGCAGCCTCGGACTAGCGGGAGAGGTTGAGCAGTTCTTC
TRBJ2-2 | TRBV6-5 | NA | 12 | NA | CASSVRSGELFF | TGTGCCAGCTCGGTCCGGAGCGGGGAGCTGTTTTTT
TRBJ1-1 | TRBV19 | once | 15 | NA | CASRKGDPWDTEAFF | TGTGCCAGTAGGAAAGGGGACCCATGGGACACTGAAGCTTTCTTT
TRBJ2-7 | TRBV7-2 | NA | 18 | TRBD2 | CASSPPPLAGGPTYEQYF | TGTGCCAGCAGCCCCCCCCCGCTAGCGGGAGGGCCCACCTACGAGCAGTACTTC
TRBJ2-1 | TRBV4-2 | NA | 12 | NA | CASSQGGSEQFF | TGTGCCAGCAGCCAAGGTGGGTCCGAGCAGTTCTTC
TRBJ1-6 | TRBV19 | few | 13 | NA | CASSRTENSPLHF | TGTGCCAGTAGTAGGACGGAAAATTCACCCCTCCACTTT
TRBJ2-5 | TRBV19 | NA | 15 | TRBD2 | CASKLLASGQETQYF | TGTGCCAGTAAACTCTTAGCTAGCGGACAAGAGACCCAGTACTTC
TRBJ2-7 | TRBV18 | NA | 15 | TRBD2 | CASSPPLAGVREQYF | TGTGCCAGCTCACCGCCCTTAGCGGGAGTACGCGAGCAGTACTTC
TRBJ1-3 | TRBV28 | NA | 14 | NA | CASSFRTVGNTIYF | TGTGCCAGCAGTTTCCGGACCGTGGGAAACACCATATATTTT
TRBJ1-1 | TRBV5-4 | NA | 16 | TRBD1 | CASSPPGQGRNTEAFF | TGTGCCAGCAGCCCCCCGGGACAGGGGAGGAACACTGAAGCTTTCTTT
TRBJ2-1 | TRBV9 | NA | 12 | NA | CASSPPGKEQFF | TGTGCCAGCAGCCCCCCGGGGAAGGAGCAGTTCTTC
TRBJ1-5 | TRBV6-5 | once | 13 | NA | CAGGTAGDQPQHF | TGTGCCGGTGGGACCGCCGGGGATCAGCCCCAGCATTTT
TRBJ1-1 | TRBV20-1 | NA | 11 | NA | CGPLKNTEAFF | TGTGGGCCTCTAAAGAACACTGAAGCTTTCTTT
TRBJ2-7 | TRBV4-1 | NA | 15 | NA | CASSPTGGALYEQYF | TGCGCCAGCAGCCCAACAGGGGGGGCACTCTACGAGCAGTACTTC
TRBJ1-1 | TRBV6-5 | medium-sized | 15 | NA | CASSYSVGTGTEAFF | TGTGCCAGCAGTTACTCAGTAGGCACAGGCACTGAAGCTTTCTTT
TRBJ2-1 | TRBV11-2 | NA | 16 | TRBD2 | CASSLGLAGSGREQFF | TGTGCCAGCAGCCTAGGACTAGCGGGGTCGGGGCGTGAGCAGTTCTTC
TRBJ2-7 | TRBV6-2/TRBV6-3 | NA | 15 | TRBD1 | CASSQGQGASYEQYF | TGTGCCAGCAGTCAGGGACAGGGGGCCTCCTACGAGCAGTACTTC
TRBJ2-1 | TRBV6-2/TRBV6-3 | NA | 12 | NA | CASSYIRNEQFF | TGTGCCAGCAGTTATATAAGGAATGAGCAGTTCTTC
TRBJ1-1 | TRBV6-5 | NA | 15 | NA | CASRQADRQNTEAFF | TGTGCCAGCAGGCAAGCAGACAGGCAGAACACTGAAGCTTTCTTT
TRBJ2-1 | TRBV29-1 | few | 13 | TRBD1 | CSVGQGSYNEQFF | TGCAGCGTGGGACAGGGAAGCTACAATGAGCAGTTCTTC
TRBJ1-2 | TRBV6-5 | NA | 14 | NA | CASSPSRGAGGYTF | TGTGCCAGCAGCCCCTCGCGGGGGGCTGGAGGCTACACCTTC
TRBJ1-1 | TRBV7-6 | NA | 14 | NA | CASTATVGDTEAFF | TGTGCCAGCACCGCGACCGTGGGGGACACTGAAGCTTTCTTT
TRBJ2-3 | TRBV18 | NA | 14 | TRBD1 | CASSRTGVTDTQYF | TGTGCCAGCTCACGAACAGGGGTGACAGATACGCAGTATTTT